This is a list of T cell receptor beta chains from one sample in a study of blood T cell repertoires in COVID-19. Sequencing was performed with immunoSEQ multiplex PCR; in TCRdb, only in-frame clones are kept and a portion is missing. Of about 190,000 clones detected, 88% appear once; the ten largest clones hold roughly 6%. The sample comprised peripheral blood. The receptors stem from a man in his forties with active or convalescent COVID-19. Each CDR3 is given with its conserved first and last residue. The D gene is left open where the match is weak. Where a row states a size, it is once, few, many or the class of an expanded clone; other rows omit it.

size,J,V,D,CDR3,DNA
NA,TRBJ2-7,TRBV6-1,NA,CASSESNGQYF,TGTGCCAGCAGTGAGAGCAACGGGCAGTACTTC
NA,TRBJ2-1,TRBV6-5,NA,CASRTDAGKYNEQFF,TGTGCCAGCAGGACCGATGCGGGCAAATACAATGAGCAGTTCTTC
NA,TRBJ2-1,TRBV27,NA,CASSLGRRGYNEQFF,TGTGCCAGCAGTTTGGGGAGGCGCGGCTACAATGAGCAGTTCTTC
NA,TRBJ2-1,TRBV9,NA,CASSGPGFNEQFF,TGTGCCAGCAGCGGACCAGGGTTCAATGAGCAGTTCTTC
once,TRBJ1-3,TRBV12-3/TRBV12-4,NA,CASSTYSGNTIYF,TGTGCCAGCAGCACCTACTCTGGAAACACCATATATTTT
NA,TRBJ1-2,TRBV6-2/TRBV6-3,NA,CASSYRGGMIGYTF,TGTGCCAGCAGTTACCGAGGCGGAATGATAGGCTACACCTTC
NA,TRBJ1-2,TRBV4-2,NA,CASSQDLARENHGYTF,TGTGCCAGCAGCCAAGATTTGGCGAGGGAAAACCATGGCTACACCTTC
NA,TRBJ1-1,TRBV5-1,NA,CASSAQGMTNTEAFF,TGCGCCAGCAGCGCCCAGGGGATGACGAACACTGAAGCTTTCTTT
NA,TRBJ2-2,TRBV5-1,TRBD1,CASSRDRGDTGELFF,TGCGCCAGCAGCCGAGACAGGGGAGACACCGGGGAGCTGTTTTTT
NA,TRBJ2-5,TRBV5-1,NA,CASSSGHNLQETQYF,TGCGCCAGCAGCTCGGGACATAACCTCCAAGAGACCCAGTACTTC
once,TRBJ2-1,TRBV12-3/TRBV12-4,NA,CASSLNIAEQFF,TGTGCCAGCAGTCTAAACATAGCTGAGCAGTTCTTC
NA,TRBJ2-2,TRBV13,TRBD2,CASSCGEGSGGELFF,TGTGCCAGCAGCTGTGGGGAGGGAAGTGGCGGGGAGCTGTTTTTT
NA,TRBJ1-4,TRBV19,TRBD1,CASSTTGGGEKLFF,TGTGCCAGTAGTACGACAGGGGGGGGTGAAAAACTGTTTTTT